Below, 25 T cell receptor beta chains from the same sample are listed, as sequenced in a study of blood T cell repertoires in COVID-19. Data came from immunoSEQ multiplex PCR; TCRdb stores just in-frame clones and leaves some out. The sample records 310,000 or so clones, roughly 87% being singletons. The sequenced sample was peripheral blood. Receptors were obtained from a man between 25 and 39 years old with COVID-19, enrolled during active disease.

The chain joins TRBV4-2 to TRBJ1-1, with D perhaps matching TRBD1 (5 bases). The CDR3 sequence is 16 residues long. V lost 0 bases and J lost 1, with 12 bases in between. The germline V gene has CDR1 LGHNA and CDR2 YNFKEQ. The CDR3 sequence is CASSQDSGGKNTEAFF. The CDR3 DNA follows: TGTGCCAGCAGCCAAGACTCGGGGGGTAAGAACACTGAAGCTTTCTTT.

This clone turned up a few times. The chain carries TRBV6-2 or TRBV6-3 and TRBJ2-5; 14 nucleotides align to TRBD2. CDR3 length: 17 residues. Germline V CDR1 and CDR2: MNHEY, SVGEGT. The V segment lost 2 bases and the J segment 4 bases; nucleotides outside the gene matches: 6. CDR3 amino acids: CASSYGATSGGGETQYF. In DNA form, the CDR3 reads TGTGCCAGCAGTTACGGGGCGACTAGCGGGGGGGGAGAGACCCAGTACTTC.

The chain joins TRBV3-1 (or the pseudogene TRBV3-2) to TRBJ1-2; TRBD1 agrees at 8 bases. CDR3 length: 16 residues. Germline assignment: CDR1 LGHDT and CDR2 YNNKEL (reference sequence). Trimming cost V 4 bases and J 3 bases; bases outside gene matches: 10. Here the CDR3 reads CASSPEGTGFDYGYTF. The CDR3 bases are TGTGCCAGCAGCCCCGAGGGGACAGGATTCGACTATGGCTACACCTTC.

The chain joins TRBV19 to TRBJ2-3; TRBD2 matches 7 bases. The CDR3 covers 13 residues. V shed 8 bases and J 2 bases; nucleotides not matched to a gene: 4. The germline V gene has CDR1 LNHDA and CDR2 SQIVND (reference sequence). In DNA, the CDR3 is TGTGCCAGTGATGGGGGGGACACAGATACGCAGTATTTT. Its protein is CASDGGDTDTQYF.

This clone was picked up one time. The V call is TRBV7-8, the J call TRBJ2-3; a possible D gene is TRBD2 (6 bases). The CDR3 sequence is 16 residues long. Germline V CDR1 and CDR2: SGHVS, FQNEAQ. V gave up 0 bases and J gave up 2 bases, with 12 bases separating them. The CDR3 DNA is TGTGCCAGCAGCTTAGCGAGCGCGGGGCACACAGATACGCAGTATTTT. Translated, it gives CASSLASAGHTDTQYF.

A word on this clone: Other DNA variants within this sample encode the same CDR3. The J gene is TRBJ1-2, the V gene TRBV5-4; 9 nucleotides agree with TRBD1. Germline trimming cut 0 bases from V and 3 bases from J; bases unmatched to any gene: 0. The CDR3 has 14 residues. The V gene's germline CDR1 is SGHNT and CDR2 YYREEE (reference sequence). DNA of the CDR3: TGTGCCAGCAGCTTGGGGGACAGGGACTATGGCTACACCTTC. This codes for CASSLGDRDYGYTF. Full variable domain (remainder filled in from reference TRBV5-4 and TRBJ1-2): ETGVTQSPTHLIKTRGQQVTLRCSSQSGHNTVSWYQQALGQGPQFIFQYYREEENGRGNFPPRFSGLQFPNYSSELNVNALELDDSALYLCASSLGDRDYGYTFGSGTRLTVV.

The V call is TRBV28, the J call TRBJ2-5; 11 nucleotides align to TRBD2. V lost 6 bases, J lost 2 bases, and 2 bases stayed unmatched. CDR1 and CDR2 from the germline V gene are MDHEN and SYDVKM. There are 14 residues in the CDR3. The CDR3 loop is CASRGLAEQETQYF. CDR3 in DNA: TGTGCCAGCAGGGGACTAGCGGAACAAGAGACCCAGTACTTC.

The V gene is TRBV7-3, the J gene TRBJ1-6; the match to TRBD1 covers 7 bases. Germline lookup yields CDR1 SGHTA and CDR2 FQGTGA. The CDR3 runs to 14 residues. Unmatched junction bases numbered 3, after V lost 5 bases and J lost 5 bases. This CDR3 is CASSRQGDNSPLHF. The CDR3 DNA reads as TGTGCCAGCAGCCGACAGGGAGATAATTCACCCCTCCACTTT.

This sequence joins TRBV6-2 or TRBV6-3 and TRBJ2-3, with 7 bases lining up with TRBD1. The V gene's germline CDR1 is MNHEY and CDR2 SVGEGT. The trim removed 2 bases at V and 0 bases at J, leaving 2 bases unmatched. CDR3 length: 15 amino acids. In nucleotides, the CDR3 is TGTGCCAGCAGTTACGGGACAGAGAGCACAGATACGCAGTATTTT. Protein: CASSYGTESTDTQYF.

The J gene is TRBJ1-2, the V gene TRBV27, with D tentatively TRBD1 (6 bases). CDR1 and CDR2 (germline): MNHEY, SMNVEV (reference sequence). The CDR3 sequence is 15 residues long. Between the trimmed V and J ends, which lost 2 bases and 5 bases, there was a span of 15 bases. DNA for the CDR3: TGTGCCAGCAGTTTAGGTCCAGGGACATTATATGGCTACACCTTC. Amino acid sequence: CASSLGPGTLYGYTF.

The genes are TRBV9 and TRBJ2-7; TRBD1 agrees at 7 bases. The germline gives CDR1 SGDLS, CDR2 YYNGEE. The CDR3 consists of 15 residues. The J segment lost 4 bases and the V segment lost 4 bases, leaving 11 bases of the junction unmatched. CDR3 in amino acids: CASSPRTGFVYEQYF. The DNA for the CDR3 is TGTGCCAGCAGCCCCCGGACAGGTTTTGTTTACGAGCAGTACTTC. The full variable domain, its missing parts supplied by reference TRBV9 and TRBJ2-7, is DSGVTQTPKHLITATGQRVTLRCSPRSGDLSVYWYQQSLDQGLQFLIQYYNGEERAKGNILERFSAQQFPDLHSELNLSSLELGDSALYFCASSPRTGFVYEQYFGPGTRLTVT.

The chain has TRBV18 and TRBJ1-6; the D gene is possibly TRBD1 (5 bases). The CDR3 has 15 amino acids. CDR1 and CDR2 from the germline V gene are KGHSH and LQKENI. Trimming stripped 1 base from V and 7 bases from J, with 11 bases between. The DNA of the CDR3 is TGTGCCAGCTCACCACTCCGGGGGGGAAATTCACCCCTCCACTTT. Translating it yields CASSPLRGGNSPLHF.

This sequence joins TRBV12-3 or TRBV12-4 and TRBJ2-1; weak D call: TRBD2 (7 bases). The CDR3 sequence is 13 residues long. V was trimmed by 6 bases and J by 2 bases, leaving 8 bases between them. The CDR3 reads CASRGGPYNEQFF. CDR3 DNA sequence: TGTGCCAGCAGGGGGGGGCCCTACAATGAGCAGTTCTTC.

J is TRBJ1-4 and V is TRBV24-1; tentative D call: TRBD1 (6 bases). Per the germline V gene, CDR1 is KGHDR and CDR2 is SFDVKD. Trimming took off 1 base at V and 6 bases at J, with 11 bases between the two ends. This CDR3 contains 15 residues. In nucleotides, the CDR3 is TGTGCCACCAGTGATTTCTTGCAGGGGTATGAAAAACTGTTTTTT. This sequence encodes CATSDFLQGYEKLFF.

This sequence joins TRBV5-4 and TRBJ2-3; the D gene is possibly TRBD2 (6 bases). The ends were cut back, 0 bases at V and 7 bases at J, with 9 bases in the middle. The germline CDR1 and CDR2 sequences are SGHNT and YYREEE (reference sequence). The CDR3 sequence is 13 residues long. This CDR3 reads CASSLAREHTQYF. The CDR3, as DNA: TGTGCCAGCAGCTTGGCGCGGGAACATACGCAGTATTTT.

Turning to this clone: Other DNA sequences in the same sample also yield this CDR3. V and J are TRBV5-1 and TRBJ1-1; D may be TRBD1 (5 bases). There are 13 residues in the CDR3. With 2 bases removed from V and 5 bases from J, the gap between germline ends came to 10 bases. The germline CDR1 and CDR2 sequences are SGHRS and YFSETQ. Here the CDR3 DNA reads TGCGCCAGCAGCTTTACTGGGGGGACTGAAGCTTTCTTT. Its protein product is CASSFTGGTEAFF. The full variable domain, completed using reference TRBV5-1 and TRBJ1-1, is KAGVTQTPRYLIKTRGQQVTLSCSPISGHRSVSWYQQTPGQGLQFLFEYFSETQRNKGNFPGRFSGRQFSNSRSEMNVSTLELGDSALYLCASSFTGGTEAFFGQGTRLTVV.

The chain combines TRBV5-1 with TRBJ2-4, with TRBD2 matching 9 bases. CDR1 is SGHRS and CDR2 is YFSETQ in the germline V gene. Trimming cost V 4 bases and J 9 bases; bases outside gene matches: 8. This CDR3 has 14 residues. The CDR3 nucleotides are TGCGCCAGCAGCCCGGCGGCGGGGGGGGGCATTCAGTACTTC. Translating it yields CASSPAAGGGIQYF.

V and J are TRBV12-3 or TRBV12-4 and TRBJ1-2; no definite D call. The CDR3 runs to 12 residues. The V end lost 7 bases, the J end lost 7 bases, and 13 bases lay between the germline ends. CDR3 DNA sequence: TGTGCCAGCACCAAGGACTGGGGTGGCTACACCTTC. Protein sequence: CASTKDWGGYTF.

The chain recombines TRBV27 with TRBJ1-6; unclear D gene. This CDR3 spans 14 amino acids. V was pared by 7 bases and J by 7 bases, with 14 bases between. Germline assignment: CDR1 MNHEY and CDR2 SMNVEV (reference sequence). As DNA, the CDR3 is TGTGCCAGCACCTGGGCCGACAAAAATTCACCCCTCCACTTT. It specifies CASTWADKNSPLHF.

Only one count was recorded for this clone. This chain joins TRBV6-5 and TRBJ1-3; D unresolved. In germline, CDR1 is MNHEY, CDR2 SVGAGI. The CDR3 spans 14 residues. V was cut by 6 bases and J by 0 bases, with 9 bases left in between. Written as DNA, the CDR3 is TGTGCCAGCAGCCAACAAACCTCTGGAAACACCATATATTTT. This gives the protein CASSQQTSGNTIYF.

The chain uses TRBV13 and TRBJ1-2; 7 nucleotides match TRBD1. CDR1 and CDR2 (germline): PRHDT, FYEKMQ (reference sequence). The CDR3 extends over 13 amino acids. Trimming at V came to 5 bases and at J to 7 bases, leaving 7 bases not matched to a gene. CDR3 in DNA: TGTGCCAGCAGCCCCAGGGGGGCTAGTGGCTACACCTTC. Its protein is CASSPRGASGYTF.

V usage is TRBV19 and J usage is TRBJ1-1, with D possibly TRBD1 on 6 matching bases. Trimming removed 3 bases at V and 6 bases at J, with 14 bases between. CDR1 and CDR2 from the germline V gene are LNHDA and SQIVND (reference sequence). The CDR3 totals 14 residues. The CDR3 sequence is CASSIGGAEAEAFF. CDR3 sequence (DNA): TGTGCCAGTAGTATTGGGGGGGCGGAGGCTGAAGCTTTCTTT.

The gene calls are TRBV6-1 and TRBJ1-4, with D unresolved. Germline CDR1 and CDR2: MNHNS and SASEGT. The length of the CDR3 is 15 residues. Trimming removed 2 bases from V and 8 bases from J, with 15 bases in between. The CDR3 spells CASSESRAVGEKLFF. The CDR3 DNA follows: TGTGCCAGCAGTGAAAGTCGCGCGGTTGGGGAAAAACTGTTTTTT.

CDR3 sequence (DNA): TGTGCCTGGAGTGCAACCGGGACAGGCTTTTACGAGCAGTACTTC. Its translation: CAWSATGTGFYEQYF. The chain combines TRBV30 with TRBJ2-7; 8 bases line up with TRBD1. The length of the CDR3 is 15 residues. Germline V CDR1 and CDR2: GTSNPN, SVGIG (reference sequence). Trimming removed 1 base from V and 4 bases from J; junction bases left unmatched: 9.

The J gene is TRBJ2-7, the V gene TRBV28; 7 nucleotides line up with TRBD2. CDR3 length: 15 amino acids. V lost 8 bases, J lost 0 bases, and 10 bases stayed unmatched. Germline loops: CDR1 MDHEN, CDR2 SYDVKM. This CDR3 reads CASCPAGPSSYEQYF. The CDR3 coding sequence is TGTGCCAGCTGTCCAGCGGGACCGAGCTCCTACGAGCAGTACTTC.